The T cell receptor beta chain under discussion was sequenced for a study of T cells in localized non-small cell lung cancer. The study's findings and limits: Because researchers sequenced only one region of the tumor, heterogeneity is still possible. Of the top 100 tumor clones, median roughly 60 were in adjacent lung, about 26 among its top 100. Blood T cell density predicted longer survival; adjacent-lung clonality, shorter.

Details on this clone: Antigen unknown. At one end the junction does not follow the germline gene, possibly because of a read error.

Sequencing was performed with immunoSEQ multiplex PCR; in TCRdb, only in-frame clones are kept and a portion is missing. In the table there are just under 20,000 clones, around 91% of which are singletons. There are 12 residues in the CDR3. The germline V gene encodes CDR1 MNHNS and CDR2 SASEGT. The source of this sequence is a man between 40 and 75 years old with stage I lung adenocarcinoma. The rearrangement links TRBV6-1 to TRBJ1-2; possible D gene TRBD1, 5 bases. The starting material was peripheral blood, obtained before any cancer treatment. The CDR3 sequence: CASRNADSSLSF. The CDR3 DNA sequence: TGTGCCAGCAGAAATGCCGACAGTTCCCTATCCTTC.